A single sample gave rise to the 10 T cell receptor beta chains below, sequenced in a study of blood T cell repertoires in COVID-19 (dated by TCRdb to about 2020). The receptor library was made with the immunoSEQ multiplex PCR assay. TCRdb re-hosts the immuneACCESS table, in-frame sequences only. Its copies lack some clones; in the studies checked, an unresolved V gene accounts for under half of them, and the cause for the rest is not known. This sample comprises 300,000 or so clones, 87% of them detected only once. The ten largest clones capture 1% of the sample. Specimen: peripheral blood. These receptors were taken from a man in his forties or fifties with active or convalescent COVID-19.

This rearrangement joins TRBV6-5 to TRBJ2-7; 7 nucleotides agree with TRBD2. Germline V gene data show CDR1 as MNHEY and CDR2 as SVGAGI. The CDR3 is made up of 15 amino acids. V lost 6 bases, J lost 1 base, and 9 bases stayed unmatched. The CDR3 region has the DNA TGTGCCAGCAGCCTGGGCGGGAGTGGGTCCTACGAGCAGTACTTC. Its translation is CASSLGGSGSYEQYF.

The V and J genes are TRBV27 and TRBJ1-6; perhaps TRBD1 as D (6 bases). V lost 5 bases and J 8 bases, leaving 13 bases between the germline ends. CDR3 length: 14 residues. Per germline, CDR1 MNHEY and CDR2 SMNVEV (reference sequence). The CDR3 nucleotides are TGTGCCAGCAGTAAGCTGCCAGGGGATTCACCCCTCCACTTT. Translating gives CASSKLPGDSPLHF.

The J gene is TRBJ1-2, the V gene TRBV5-1; tentative D call: TRBD1 (5 bases). The germline gives CDR1 SGHRS, CDR2 YFSETQ. This CDR3 has 17 amino acids. V shed 0 bases and J shed 4 bases, with 19 bases lying between them. The CDR3, as DNA: TGCGCCAGCAGCTTGGGGGGAACAGGTGGAAGGAGCTATGGCTACACCTTC. Translation gives CASSLGGTGGRSYGYTF. The full variable domain, with the rest looked up from reference TRBV5-1 and TRBJ1-2, is KAGVTQTPRYLIKTRGQQVTLSCSPISGHRSVSWYQQTPGQGLQFLFEYFSETQRNKGNFPGRFSGRQFSNSRSEMNVSTLELGDSALYLCASSLGGTGGRSYGYTFGSGTRLTVV.

The genes are TRBV10-1 and TRBJ2-3; possibly TRBD1 for D (5 bases). The CDR3 loop spans 15 amino acids. The germline V gene encodes CDR1 WNHNN and CDR2 SYGVQD (reference sequence). The V gene lost 2 bases and the J gene lost 0 bases, with 9 bases spanning the gap. CDR3 loop: CASSEGAASTDTQYF. The CDR3 DNA reads TGCGCCAGCAGTGAGGGGGCGGCCAGCACAGATACGCAGTATTTT.

This chain links TRBV2 with TRBJ1-6, with D possibly being TRBD1 (6 bases). The CDR3 extends over 15 amino acids. The V and J ends lost 5 bases and 6 bases respectively, with 14 bases between them. Germline CDR1 SNHLY, CDR2 FYNNEI. The CDR3 coding sequence is TGTGCCAGCAGTCTAATAGGGGGATCTAATTCACCCCTCCACTTT. Translating it yields CASSLIGGSNSPLHF.

The chain combines TRBV4-3 with TRBJ2-5; maybe TRBD1 (6 bases). There are 15 residues in the CDR3. V was clipped by 0 bases and J by 10 bases, with 18 bases between them. Germline CDR1 and CDR2: LGHNA and YSLEER. CDR3 in DNA: TGCGCCAGCAGCCAAGATACGGGACGACAGGACGTCCAGTACTTC. This sequence encodes CASSQDTGRQDVQYF.

This chain links TRBV19 with TRBJ2-7, with 7 bases aligning to TRBD1. This CDR3 is 13 amino acids long. Germline V lookup: CDR1 LNHDA, CDR2 SQIVND (reference sequence). V was pared by 4 bases and J by 1 base, with 1 base of the junction left unmatched. For the CDR3, the DNA is TGTGCCAGTAGTACGACAGGGTCCTACGAGCAGTACTTC. Its translation: CASSTTGSYEQYF.

The chain recombines TRBV6-5 with TRBJ1-2; the match to TRBD1 covers 8 bases. The CDR3 is 14 amino acids. Germline V CDR1 and CDR2: MNHEY, SVGAGI. V dropped 6 bases and J dropped 5; count of bases not matched to a gene: 8. The CDR3 spells CASSPGTGRYGYTF. In nucleotides, the CDR3 is TGTGCCAGCAGCCCGGGGACAGGCCGTTATGGCTACACCTTC.

There are a few counts of this clone. This rearrangement joins TRBV27 to TRBJ2-7, with 7 positions matching TRBD1. J was trimmed by 5 bases and V by 4 bases; bases with no gene match: 14. This CDR3 contains 16 residues. Germline V gene sequence: CDR1 MNHEY, CDR2 SMNVEV (reference sequence). The CDR3 region is CASSSPFRDRLHEQYF. The CDR3 region has the DNA TGTGCCAGCAGTTCGCCTTTCCGGGACAGACTCCACGAGCAGTACTTC.

The J gene is TRBJ1-1, the V gene TRBV7-9, with TRBD1 matching over 7 bases. This CDR3 region has 14 residues. With V trimmed by 3 bases and J by 3 bases, 4 bases remained unmatched. Germline V gives CDR1 SEHNR, CDR2 FQNEAQ (reference sequence). CDR3 coding DNA: TGTGCCAGCAGCTTTCAGGGGGACCACACTGAAGCTTTCTTT. This codes for CASSFQGDHTEAFF.